These 5 T cell receptor beta chains came from one sample sequenced in a study of response to subunit inactivated influenza vaccine. TCRdb re-called the RT-PCR reads through MiXCR, storing one row per CDR3 protein. The data hold around 540,000 distinct CDR3 sequences, with about 12% observed a single time. The specimen comprised PBMCs from blood, sampled on the day of vaccination. The receptors were sampled from a man aged 50 to 59 who received an inactivated influenza vaccine.

This chain joins TRBV12-3 or TRBV12-4 and TRBJ1-5; 7 bases line up with TRBD1. This CDR3 contains 14 residues. J was trimmed by 7 bases and V by 5 bases; bases with no gene match: 8. The CDR3 spells CASSATDRDQPQHF. The CDR3, as DNA: TGTGCCAGCAGTGCAACCGACAGGGACCAGCCCCAGCATTTT.

This clonotype was seen a few times. The genes are TRBV12-3 or TRBV12-4 and TRBJ2-5; no reliable D call. CDR3 length: 13 amino acids. Trimming cost V 2 bases and J 5 bases, with 9 bases left between them. CDR3 region: CASSLSPVETQYF. The CDR3 DNA follows: TGTGCCAGCAGTTTATCCCCGGTGGAGACCCAGTACTTC.

The chain is built from TRBV15 and TRBJ2-2, with D possibly matching TRBD2 (6 bases). The CDR3 is 12 amino acids. Germline V lookup: CDR1 LNHNV, CDR2 YYDKDF (reference sequence). The V end was cut by 11 bases, the J end by 4 bases, with 11 bases between. CDR3 sequence (DNA): TGTGCCGCGGGATACAGCACCGGGGAGCTGTTTTTT. Translated: CAAGYSTGELFF.

This clonotype was detected only a few times. The chain employs TRBV5-1 and TRBJ2-3, with a tentative D call TRBD2 (5 bases). In germline, CDR1 is SGHRS, CDR2 YFSETQ. Trimming removed 0 bases from V and 6 bases from J, with 11 bases in between. The CDR3 is 14 residues long. Written as DNA, the CDR3 is TGCGCCAGCAGCTTGGGCAGCGGATTGGATACGCAGTATTTT. It specifies CASSLGSGLDTQYF.

This clonotype showed up just a few times. J is TRBJ1-1 and V is TRBV14; TRBD1 is a possible D gene (5 bases). Germline V gives CDR1 SGHDN, CDR2 FVKESK. This CDR3 is 17 amino acids long. V lost 4 bases and J lost 0, with 18 bases in between. CDR3 DNA sequence: TGTGCCAGCAGCCCCCTACAGGCCGCCACTATGAACACTGAAGCTTTCTTT. Residues: CASSPLQAATMNTEAFF.